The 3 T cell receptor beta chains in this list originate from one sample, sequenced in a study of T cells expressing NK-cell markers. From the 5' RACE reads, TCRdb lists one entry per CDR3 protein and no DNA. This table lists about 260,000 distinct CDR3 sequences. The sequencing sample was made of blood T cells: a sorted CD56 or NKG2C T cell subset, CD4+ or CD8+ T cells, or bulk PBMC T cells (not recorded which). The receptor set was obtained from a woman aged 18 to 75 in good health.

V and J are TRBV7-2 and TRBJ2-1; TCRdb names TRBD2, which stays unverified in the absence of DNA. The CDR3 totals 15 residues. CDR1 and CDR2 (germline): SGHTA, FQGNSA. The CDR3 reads CASSLAWLEGNEQFF.

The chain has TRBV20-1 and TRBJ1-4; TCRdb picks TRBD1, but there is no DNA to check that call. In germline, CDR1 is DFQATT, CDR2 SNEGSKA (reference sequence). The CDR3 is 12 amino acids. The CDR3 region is CSARVPGEKLFF.

CDR3 protein: CASSVSLANSPLHF. The V and J genes are TRBV12-3 or TRBV12-4 and TRBJ1-6. The CDR3 contains 14 residues.